Shown below are 20 T cell receptor beta chains from a single sample sequenced in a study of response to subunit inactivated influenza vaccine. TCRdb analysed the RT-PCR reads with MiXCR anew, one entry per CDR3 protein. The sample consists of a few hundred thousand distinct CDR3 sequences, approximately 15% of them appearing once. The sample in question was PBMCs from blood, obtained 11 to 12 days after vaccination. The source is a man between 50 and 59 years old who received an inactivated influenza vaccine.

The genes are TRBV20-1 and TRBJ1-2; 10 positions agree with TRBD1. Looked up from germline, CDR1 is DFQATT and CDR2 is SNEGSKA (reference sequence). The V gene end was trimmed by 3 bases and the J gene end by 4 bases; junction bases not matched to a gene: 8. The CDR3 totals 15 residues. The DNA for the CDR3 is TGCAGTGCTAGCGGGTCTGGGACAGGGGTCTATGGCTACACCTTC. Its translation: CSASGSGTGVYGYTF.

This clonotype was recorded a few times. This sequence joins TRBV7-8 and TRBJ2-1; the D gene could be TRBD1 or TRBD2 (6 bases each). The CDR3 is made up of 14 amino acids. CDR1 is SGHVS, CDR2 FQNEAQ, per germline. The V end was cut by 8 bases, the J end by 9 bases, with 20 bases between. The CDR3 reads CASQPGAGFGEQFF. The CDR3 bases are TGTGCCAGCCAACCGGGGGCGGGATTCGGTGAGCAGTTCTTC. The full variable domain, completed using reference TRBV7-8 and TRBJ2-1, is GAGVSQSPRYKVAKRGQDVALRCDPISGHVSLFWYQQALGQGPEFLTYFQNEAQLDKSGLPSDRFFAERPEGSVSTLKIQRTQQEDSAVYLCASQPGAGFGEQFFGPGTRLTVL.

The gene calls are TRBV6-1 and TRBJ2-7; possible D gene TRBD2, 6 bases. Germline V CDR1 and CDR2: MNHNS, SASEGT. Trimming removed 7 bases at V and 3 bases at J, with 16 bases between. This CDR3 has 14 amino acids. CDR3 protein: CASTHDGRSYEQYF. The DNA for the CDR3 is TGTGCCAGCACACACGACGGGAGAAGCTACGAGCAGTACTTC.

This clonotype was seen only a few times. The V and J genes are TRBV27 and TRBJ2-1; 15 bases match TRBD2. The germline CDR1 and CDR2 sequences are MNHEY and SMNVEV (reference sequence). This CDR3 region has 16 residues. J was trimmed by 4 bases and V by 5 bases; bases with no gene match: 3. The CDR3 spells CASSPGLAGGYNEQFF. For the CDR3, the DNA is TGTGCCAGCAGTCCCGGACTAGCGGGGGGGTACAATGAGCAGTTCTTC.

V usage is TRBV20-1 and J usage is TRBJ2-7; TRBD2 matches at 8 bases. Germline CDR1 and CDR2: DFQATT and SNEGSKA (reference sequence). The CDR3 totals 16 residues. With 0 bases clipped from V and 0 bases from J, the junction kept 7 bases outside the gene matches. The CDR3 DNA reads TGCAGTGCTAGAGATAATACTGGGACTAGCTCCTACGAGCAGTACTTC. It specifies CSARDNTGTSSYEQYF.

With regard to this clonotype: One end of the junction varies from germline; a read error may be responsible. DNA of the CDR3: TGTGCCAGCAGCTCACCCGGGCAAGTCTTAATGAACACTGAAGCCTTCTTT. This translates into CASSSPGQVLMNTEAFF. The chain carries TRBV11-2 and TRBJ1-1, with D unclear. The CDR3 has 17 residues. Germline CDR1 is SGHAT and CDR2 is FQNNGV.

The chain couples TRBV7-9 to TRBJ1-1; D uncertain. Trimming removed 6 bases at V and 1 base at J, with 6 bases between. The germline V gene has CDR1 SEHNR and CDR2 FQNEAQ (reference sequence). The CDR3 consists of 12 residues. The CDR3 sequence is CASRAGNTEAFF. CDR3 nucleotides: TGTGCCAGCAGGGCGGGGAACACTGAAGCTTTCTTT.

This clonotype was picked up a small number of times. As DNA, the CDR3 is TGTGCCAGCAGTGAATCGGGGGGGCCCGGGGAGCTGTTTTTT. Translation: CASSESGGPGELFF. This sequence joins TRBV25-1 and TRBJ2-2, with 8 positions matching TRBD2. With V trimmed by 1 base and J by 6 bases, 1 base remained unmatched. The germline gives CDR1 MGHDK, CDR2 SYGVNS. CDR3 size: 14 residues.

CDR3 sequence: CASSLAVPEQFF. Written as DNA, the CDR3 is TGTGCCAGCAGTTTAGCAGTTCCTGAGCAGTTCTTC. The V call is TRBV12-3 or TRBV12-4, the J call TRBJ2-1, with D hard to call. CDR3 length: 12 residues. The ends were cut back, 0 bases at V and 9 bases at J, with 6 bases in the middle.

This clonotype was seen at least ten times. The genes are TRBV12-3 or TRBV12-4 and TRBJ2-1; perhaps D is TRBD1 or TRBD2 (5 bases each). The CDR3 runs to 12 residues. Trimming removed 4 bases at V and 7 bases at J, with 8 bases between. The CDR3, as DNA: TGTGCCAGCAGTTCCGGGGCGAATGAGCAGTTCTTC. Translating it yields CASSSGANEQFF.

The V gene is TRBV11-2, the J gene TRBJ2-7; 9 bases are a match to TRBD1. CDR3 length: 15 amino acids. V dropped 6 bases and J dropped 3; count of bases not matched to a gene: 9. Germline-derived CDR1 and CDR2 are SGHAT and FQNNGV. CDR3 residues: CASSYAGTGLYEQYF. The CDR3 DNA sequence: TGTGCCAGCAGTTACGCCGGGACAGGGCTCTACGAGCAGTACTTC.

This clonotype was found a few times. The rearrangement uses TRBV7-2 and TRBJ2-7, with 8 positions matching TRBD1. The CDR3 loop spans 13 amino acids. With 6 bases clipped from V and 3 bases from J, the junction kept 4 bases outside the gene matches. CDR1 is SGHTA and CDR2 is FQGNSA in the germline V gene. The CDR3 sequence: CASSTDRGYEQYF. The CDR3 nucleotides are TGTGCCAGCAGTACCGACAGGGGCTACGAGCAGTACTTC.

This clonotype came up many times. The rearrangement joins TRBV6-1 to TRBJ2-5, with 13 positions matching TRBD2. Germline values: CDR1 MNHNS, CDR2 SASEGT. V trimming: 5 bases; J trimming: 5 bases; junction bases outside the gene matches: 2. CDR3 length: 14 amino acids. This CDR3 reads CASSQLAGGETQYF. The CDR3 DNA reads TGTGCCAGCAGTCAACTAGCGGGGGGGGAGACCCAGTACTTC.

This clonotype appeared many times. This chain uses TRBV4-3 with TRBJ1-1, with D unresolved. Germline V gene data show CDR1 as LGHNA and CDR2 as YSLEER. The CDR3 extends over 14 amino acids. Trimming shortened V by 0 bases and J by 4 bases, and 9 bases separated the two germline ends. This chain's CDR3 is CASSQERVSTEAFF. The DNA of the CDR3 is TGCGCCAGCAGCCAAGAGCGGGTGAGCACTGAAGCTTTCTTT.

This clonotype was detected ten times or more. The V call is TRBV28, the J call TRBJ1-5, with 7 positions matching TRBD1. The CDR3 runs to 15 residues. The germline CDR1 and CDR2 sequences are MDHEN and SYDVKM. V trimming: 5 bases; J trimming: 7 bases; junction bases outside the gene matches: 11. The CDR3 region is CASSLLGQAGQPQHF. The CDR3 region has the DNA TGTGCCAGCAGTCTCCTAGGACAGGCGGGGCAGCCCCAGCATTTT. Filled out from reference TRBV28 and TRBJ1-5, the complete variable domain reads DVKVTQSSRYLVKRTGEKVFLECVQDMDHENMFWYRQDPGLGLRLIYFSYDVKMKEKGDIPEGYSVSREKKERFSLILESASTNQTSMYLCASSLLGQAGQPQHFGDGTRLSIL.

This sequence joins TRBV12-3 or TRBV12-4 and TRBJ1-2; the match to TRBD1 covers 9 bases. The CDR3 runs to 14 residues. The trim removed 7 bases at V and 8 bases at J, leaving 11 bases unmatched. CDR3 bases: TGTGCCAGCACCTTCGGACAGGGGAGGATGGGCTACACCTTC. Translating it yields CASTFGQGRMGYTF.

The rearrangement joins TRBV13 to TRBJ1-2; D is unclear. V lost 10 bases and J 4 bases, leaving 19 bases between the germline ends. CDR1 and CDR2 (germline): PRHDT, FYEKMQ (reference sequence). The CDR3 is 14 residues long. The CDR3: CAIGPGQLAYGYTF. The CDR3 region has the DNA TGTGCCATCGGCCCCGGGCAACTAGCCTATGGCTACACCTTC.

A few counts support this clonotype. The chain carries TRBV27 and TRBJ2-2; 11 bases are shared with TRBD2. CDR3 length equals 15 residues. The V and J ends lost 6 bases and 3 bases, in that order; junction bases with no gene match: 3. The germline V gene has CDR1 MNHEY and CDR2 SMNVEV (reference sequence). The CDR3 here is CASRTGLADTGELFF. The CDR3 coding sequence is TGTGCCAGCAGGACGGGACTAGCGGACACCGGGGAGCTGTTTTTT.

J is TRBJ1-1 and V is TRBV6-2 or TRBV6-3; a possible D gene is TRBD1 (5 bases). Trimming stripped 3 bases from V and 1 base from J, with 12 bases between. This CDR3 has 15 residues. Germline CDR1 is MNHEY and CDR2 is SVGEGT. The CDR3: CASSYAYRKNTEAFF. CDR3 sequence (DNA): TGTGCCAGCAGTTATGCATACAGGAAGAACACTGAAGCTTTCTTT.

There are a few counts of this clonotype. The gene calls are TRBV5-1 and TRBJ2-7; the D call may be TRBD1 or TRBD2 (6 bases each). Trimming stripped 5 bases from V and 0 bases from J, with 12 bases between. Germline V gene data show CDR1 as SGHRS and CDR2 as YFSETQ. CDR3 length equals 14 residues. In nucleotides, the CDR3 is TGCGCCAGCAGGAACGAGGGGGGCTCCTACGAGCAGTACTTC. This encodes CASRNEGGSYEQYF.